One and the same sample provided the 31 T cell receptor beta chains below, sequenced in a study of blood T cell repertoires in COVID-19. The assay was immunoSEQ multiplex PCR, and TCRdb's table has in-frame clones only and misses some. The table records roughly 300,000 clones, 70% to 90% of them present only once. Sequenced material: PBMCs or T cells enriched from blood (not recorded which). The receptors were gathered from a woman aged 18-35 years who had recovered from COVID-19.

This chain joins TRBV5-1 and TRBJ1-1; 8 nucleotides line up with TRBD1. The V segment lost 3 bases and the J segment 5 bases; nucleotides outside the gene matches: 3. Germline CDR1 reads SGHRS; CDR2 reads YFSETQ. This CDR3 has 13 amino acids. The CDR3 spells CASSSTGETEAFF. CDR3 DNA: TGCGCCAGCAGCTCGACAGGGGAGACTGAAGCTTTCTTT.

The chain has TRBV18 and TRBJ1-1; no definite D call. V dropped 6 bases and J dropped 5 bases, with 16 bases sitting between them. Germline CDR1 reads KGHSH; CDR2 reads LQKENI. The CDR3 spans 14 residues. CDR3 in amino acids: CASSPEGGGTEAFF. The CDR3 DNA follows: TGTGCCAGCTCCCCAGAAGGTGGCGGGACTGAAGCTTTCTTT.

The rearrangement joins TRBV5-5 to TRBJ1-2, with TRBD1 as a possible D gene (5 bases). V was pared by 1 base and J by 3 bases, with 7 bases between. The CDR3 covers 13 residues. CDR1 is SGHKS, CDR2 YYEKEE, per germline (reference sequence). CDR3 loop: CASSLLGDYGYTF. The CDR3 DNA sequence: TGTGCCAGCAGCTTGTTAGGGGACTATGGCTACACCTTC. Supplemented by reference TRBV5-5 and TRBJ1-2, the full variable domain reads DAGVTQSPTHLIKTRGQQVTLRCSPISGHKSVSWYQQVLGQGPQFIFQYYEKEERGRGNFPDRFSARQFPNYSSELNVNALLLGDSALYLCASSLLGDYGYTFGSGTRLTVV.

The rearrangement links TRBV5-4 to TRBJ1-2; D is unresolved. With 0 bases removed from V and 5 bases from J, the gap between germline ends came to 11 bases. The CDR3 has 14 amino acids. Per the germline V gene, CDR1 is SGHNT and CDR2 is YYREEE (reference sequence). CDR3 amino acids: CASSLGGGRYGYTF. The CDR3 DNA is TGTGCCAGCAGCTTGGGGGGAGGTCGATATGGCTACACCTTC.

V is TRBV7-2 and J is TRBJ1-4; D gene uncertain. CDR1 is SGHTA and CDR2 is FQGNSA in the germline V gene. The CDR3 extends over 15 amino acids. Trimming left V 6 bases short and J 7 bases short, with 18 bases between. CDR3 sequence reads: CASRKRASEGEKLFF. In DNA form, the CDR3 reads TGTGCCAGCAGAAAAAGGGCCAGTGAGGGTGAAAAACTGTTTTTT. The whole variable domain, remainder taken from reference TRBV7-2 and TRBJ1-4, is GAGVSQSPSNKVTEKGKDVELRCDPISGHTALYWYRQSLGQGLEFLIYFQGNSAPDKSGLPSDRFSAERTGGSVSTLTIQRTQQEDSAVYLCASRKRASEGEKLFFGSGTQLSVL.

V usage is TRBV28 and J usage is TRBJ1-2; 8 bases line up with TRBD1. This CDR3 region has 14 residues. V lost 5 bases and J lost 4; bases outside the gene matches: 6. Germline V gene sequence: CDR1 MDHEN, CDR2 SYDVKM. CDR3: CASSRQGRGYGYTF. CDR3 sequence (DNA): TGTGCCAGCAGTCGACAGGGGCGAGGCTATGGCTACACCTTC.

A word on this clone: One junction end disagrees with the germline gene, perhaps due to a read error. V gene TRBV6-2 or TRBV6-3 combines with J gene TRBJ2-7; 8 nucleotides agree with TRBD1. The CDR3 extends over 14 amino acids. Germline CDR1 is MNHEY and CDR2 is SVGEGT. The CDR3 nucleotides read TGTGCCAGCAGTACTGACAGGGGCTCCCACGAGCAGTACTTC. It is translated as CASSTDRGSHEQYF.

This clone was detected a few times. V usage is TRBV11-3 and J usage is TRBJ1-2; tentative D call: TRBD1 (5 bases). Germline-derived CDR1 and CDR2 are SGHNT and YENEEA. The CDR3 runs to 12 residues. V was trimmed by 0 bases and J by 14 bases, leaving 13 bases between them. CDR3 sequence: CASSLDMGPLTF. CDR3 bases: TGTGCCAGCAGCTTAGATATGGGGCCTCTTACCTTC. The entire variable domain, with the rest obtained from reference TRBV11-3 and TRBJ1-2, is as follows: EAGVVQSPRYKIIEKKQPVAFWCNPISGHNTLYWYLQNLGQGPELLIRYENEEAVDDSQLPKDRFSAERLKGVDSTLKIQPAELGDSAVYLCASSLDMGPLTFGSGTRLTVV.

The chain couples TRBV2 to TRBJ2-7; 13 bases fit TRBD2. The CDR3 covers 14 residues. Germline V gene data show CDR1 as SNHLY and CDR2 as FYNNEI. V trimming: 10 bases; J trimming: 5 bases; junction bases outside the gene matches: 8. CDR3 loop: CATSLAGGPHEQYF. CDR3 coding DNA: TGTGCCACCTCACTAGCGGGAGGGCCACACGAGCAGTACTTC. Filled out from reference TRBV2 and TRBJ2-7, the complete variable domain reads EPEVTQTPSHQVTQMGQEVILRCVPISNHLYFYWYRQILGQKVEFLVSFYNNEISEKSEIFDDQFSVERPDGSNFTLKIRSTKLEDSAMYFCATSLAGGPHEQYFGPGTRLTVT.

The chain combines TRBV7-3 with TRBJ2-5; 10 positions agree with TRBD1. The CDR3 loop spans 14 amino acids. V trimming: 5 bases; J trimming: 4 bases; junction bases outside the gene matches: 4. CDR1 and CDR2 (germline): SGHTA, FQGTGA. The chain's CDR3 is CASSPTGGRETQYF. In DNA, the CDR3 is TGTGCCAGCAGCCCGACAGGGGGCCGAGAGACCCAGTACTTC. Combining the CDR3 with reference TRBV7-3 and TRBJ2-5 gives the whole variable domain GAGVSQTPSNKVTEKGKYVELRCDPISGHTALYWYRQSLGQGPEFLIYFQGTGAADDSGLPNDRFFAVRPEGSVSTLKIQRTERGDSAVYLCASSPTGGRETQYFGPGTRLLVL.

The V gene is TRBV3-1 (or the pseudogene TRBV3-2), the J gene TRBJ2-7; D is perhaps TRBD2 (6 bases). This CDR3 comprises 15 residues. V was cut by 5 bases and J by 3 bases, with 17 bases left in between. Germline CDR1 LGHDT, CDR2 YNNKEL (reference sequence). The CDR3 nucleotides are TGTGCCAGCAGCGATGGCCGGGCGGGATTCTACGAGCAGTACTTC. Its translation: CASSDGRAGFYEQYF.

The V gene is TRBV30, the J gene TRBJ2-7, with 7 bases identical to TRBD1. The CDR3 consists of 13 residues. Germline V lookup: CDR1 GTSNPN, CDR2 SVGIG (reference sequence). J lost 2 bases, V lost 2 bases, and 3 bases had no gene match. The CDR3 DNA reads TGTGCCTGGAGTACAGGGGCAGCCTACGAGCAGTACTTC. Amino acid sequence: CAWSTGAAYEQYF.

The chain uses TRBV5-1 and TRBJ2-3, with D maybe TRBD2 (6 bases). CDR1 SGHRS and CDR2 YFSETQ come from the germline V gene. V lost 4 bases to trimming and J lost 2 bases, with 17 bases between them. The CDR3 loop spans 16 amino acids. CDR3 sequence reads: CASSPGSGVSTDTQYF. The DNA for the CDR3 is TGCGCCAGCAGCCCCGGATCGGGAGTGTCCACAGATACGCAGTATTTT.

The rearrangement joins TRBV4-1 to TRBJ2-1; D not resolved. Germline CDR1 reads MGHRA; CDR2 reads YSYEKL. With 4 bases removed from V and 8 bases from J, the gap between germline ends came to 18 bases. The CDR3 has 15 residues. This CDR3 reads CASSPSALGMDEQFF. CDR3 nucleotides: TGCGCCAGCAGCCCCTCAGCGCTGGGTATGGATGAGCAGTTCTTC.

This clone was detected only once. The rearrangement joins TRBV29-1 to TRBJ2-4, with 8 bases that match TRBD1. The V gene's germline CDR1 is SQVTM and CDR2 ANQGSEA. V shed 6 bases, J shed 8 bases, and the junction held 6 bases outside the gene matches. This CDR3 region has 12 residues. CDR3 region: CSVGQGGDIQYF. The CDR3 DNA is TGCAGCGTCGGACAGGGTGGGGACATTCAGTACTTC.

The rearrangement uses TRBV13 and TRBJ1-1, with D maybe TRBD1 (5 bases). V was pared by 5 bases and J by 4 bases, with 17 bases between. CDR3 length equals 15 residues. Per the germline V gene, CDR1 is PRHDT and CDR2 is FYEKMQ (reference sequence). The DNA for the CDR3 is TGTGCCAGCAGCCGTTGGGGCGGGAGGGGCACTGAAGCTTTCTTT. Encoded protein: CASSRWGGRGTEAFF.

The chain carries TRBV3-1 (or the pseudogene TRBV3-2) and TRBJ1-1; D remains unclear. Between the trimmed V and J ends, which lost 0 bases and 5 bases, there was a span of 7 bases. Per germline, CDR1 LGHDT and CDR2 YNNKEL (reference sequence). The CDR3 contains 13 residues. The chain's CDR3 is CASSQDGETEAFF. CDR3 in DNA: TGTGCCAGCAGCCAAGACGGAGAGACTGAAGCTTTCTTT.

This clone was observed many times. The J gene is TRBJ2-7, the V gene TRBV7-8; the D is unclear. Looked up from germline, CDR1 is SGHVS and CDR2 is FQNEAQ. Trimming pared 5 bases from V and 2 bases from J, leaving 10 bases between. This CDR3 has 13 amino acids. Written as DNA, the CDR3 is TGTGCCAGCAGCGTAGGGCTTACCTACGAGCAGTACTTC. Protein product: CASSVGLTYEQYF.

The chain links TRBV2 to TRBJ1-1; 10 bases are shared with TRBD1. The ends lost 6 bases at V and 10 bases at J; junction bases unmatched: 20. Per germline, CDR1 SNHLY and CDR2 FYNNEI. This CDR3 spans 17 amino acids. In DNA form, the CDR3 reads TGTGCCAGCAGCGGTATAGGGCCGATGACAGGGGGCAATGGAGCTTTCTTT. Translated, it gives CASSGIGPMTGGNGAFF.

This chain connects TRBV3-1 (or the pseudogene TRBV3-2) to TRBJ2-1, with 8 bases fitting TRBD2. Per germline, CDR1 LGHDT and CDR2 YNNKEL (reference sequence). CDR3 length: 16 amino acids. J lost 5 bases, V lost 3 bases, and 9 bases had no gene match. CDR3 bases: TGTGCCAGCAGCCATGCGGCGGGGGGACTCCACAATGAGCAGTTCTTC. Its protein product is CASSHAAGGLHNEQFF.

The chain has TRBV5-1 and TRBJ1-1; 8 nucleotides align to TRBD1. From germline, CDR1 is SGHRS and CDR2 YFSETQ. V lost 5 bases and J lost 9; bases outside the gene matches: 9. CDR3 length: 13 residues. For the CDR3, the DNA is TGCGCCAGCAGTTACACAGGGGGGGAAAAAGCTTTCTTT. It codes for CASSYTGGEKAFF.

J is TRBJ1-1 and V is TRBV19; D unresolved. The CDR3 consists of 11 residues. Germline V lookup: CDR1 LNHDA, CDR2 SQIVND (reference sequence). V was trimmed by 2 bases and J by 12 bases, leaving 10 bases between them. DNA for the CDR3: TGTGCCAGTAGTATAACTGCCGCACCTTTCTTT. This gives the protein CASSITAAPFF.

Remarks on this clone: At the DNA level, this CDR3 is encoded by other sequences in the same sample as well. This chain links TRBV4-1 with TRBJ2-3; 9 bases are a match to TRBD1. V gave up 3 bases and J gave up 2 bases; unmatched junction bases: 3. There are 15 residues in the CDR3. Germline V gene lookup returns CDR1 MGHRA and CDR2 YSYEKL. This chain's CDR3 is CASSQGDRDTDTQYF. CDR3 nucleotides: TGCGCCAGCAGCCAGGGGGACAGGGACACAGATACGCAGTATTTT.

This clone was detected once. The chain links TRBV5-1 to TRBJ1-3, with D possibly matching TRBD1 (6 bases). Germline CDR1 reads SGHRS; CDR2 reads YFSETQ. The CDR3 runs to 13 residues. V lost 5 bases to trimming and J lost 0 bases, with 6 bases between them. The CDR3 reads CASRDSSGNTIYF. The CDR3 DNA is TGCGCCAGCAGGGACAGCTCTGGAAACACCATATATTTT.

The chain has TRBV6-1 and TRBJ1-1; TRBD1 matches 7 bases. Trimming removed 6 bases from V and 0 bases from J; junction bases left unmatched: 4. The germline V gene encodes CDR1 MNHNS and CDR2 SASEGT. The CDR3 is 14 residues long. The CDR3 DNA is TGTGCCAGCAGCGACAGGGTTTTGAACACTGAAGCTTTCTTT. As protein: CASSDRVLNTEAFF.

The chain carries TRBV19 and TRBJ2-7, with TRBD1 matching over 11 bases. The CDR3 loop spans 14 amino acids. Germline values: CDR1 LNHDA, CDR2 SQIVND (reference sequence). J lost 5 bases, V lost 4 bases, and 4 bases had no gene match. CDR3 DNA sequence: TGTGCCAGTAGTACTGGGACAGGGGGTCACGAGCAGTACTTC. The encoded protein is CASSTGTGGHEQYF.

The genes are TRBV24-1 and TRBJ2-2, with 10 bases matching TRBD1. This CDR3 has 16 residues. The ends lost 2 bases at V and 6 bases at J; junction bases unmatched: 5. The V gene's germline CDR1 is KGHDR and CDR2 SFDVKD. CDR3 region: CATSDSGTGDAGELFF. The CDR3 coding sequence is TGTGCCACCAGTGATTCCGGGACAGGGGATGCCGGGGAGCTGTTTTTT.

The V call is TRBV20-1, the J call TRBJ1-2, with TRBD1 as a possible D gene (5 bases). CDR1 and CDR2 (germline): DFQATT, SNEGSKA (reference sequence). Trimming took off 3 bases at V and 6 bases at J, with 14 bases between the two ends. The length of the CDR3 is 13 residues. CDR3 residues: CSASLTGTDGYTF. The CDR3 nucleotides are TGCAGTGCTAGTCTTACAGGAACGGATGGCTACACCTTC.

This chain uses TRBV6-5 with TRBJ2-2; 12 bases align to TRBD2. The germline V gene has CDR1 MNHEY and CDR2 SVGAGI. V lost 5 bases, J lost 8 bases, and 6 bases stayed unmatched. This CDR3 is 15 amino acids long. As DNA, the CDR3 is TGTGCCAGCAGTAGACTAGCGGGAGAAGTAGGGGAGCTGTTTTTT. It translates to CASSRLAGEVGELFF.

The chain links TRBV14 to TRBJ1-2; 7 nucleotides match TRBD1. This CDR3 is 16 amino acids long. Looked up from germline, CDR1 is SGHDN and CDR2 is FVKESK. V trimming: 4 bases; J trimming: 4 bases; junction bases outside the gene matches: 12. The CDR3 reads CASSPTGSMGLYGYTF. The CDR3 DNA is TGTGCCAGCAGCCCGACAGGGTCTATGGGCCTCTATGGCTACACCTTC. Drawing the rest from reference TRBV14 and TRBJ1-2, the complete variable domain is EAGVTQFPSHSVIEKGQTVTLRCDPISGHDNLYWYRRVMGKEIKFLLHFVKESKQDESGMPNNRFLAERTGGTYSTLKVQPAELEDSGVYFCASSPTGSMGLYGYTFGSGTRLTVV.

This CDR3 is CASSSTGLRMTNEKLFF. CDR3 nucleotide sequence: TGTGCCAGCAGCTCGACAGGGCTAAGGATGACTAATGAAAAACTGTTTTTT. The chain combines TRBV5-5 with TRBJ1-4; 7 bases line up with TRBD1. The CDR3 totals 17 residues. V shed 3 bases, J shed 2 bases, and the junction held 10 bases outside the gene matches. CDR1 is SGHKS and CDR2 is YYEKEE in the germline V gene (reference sequence).